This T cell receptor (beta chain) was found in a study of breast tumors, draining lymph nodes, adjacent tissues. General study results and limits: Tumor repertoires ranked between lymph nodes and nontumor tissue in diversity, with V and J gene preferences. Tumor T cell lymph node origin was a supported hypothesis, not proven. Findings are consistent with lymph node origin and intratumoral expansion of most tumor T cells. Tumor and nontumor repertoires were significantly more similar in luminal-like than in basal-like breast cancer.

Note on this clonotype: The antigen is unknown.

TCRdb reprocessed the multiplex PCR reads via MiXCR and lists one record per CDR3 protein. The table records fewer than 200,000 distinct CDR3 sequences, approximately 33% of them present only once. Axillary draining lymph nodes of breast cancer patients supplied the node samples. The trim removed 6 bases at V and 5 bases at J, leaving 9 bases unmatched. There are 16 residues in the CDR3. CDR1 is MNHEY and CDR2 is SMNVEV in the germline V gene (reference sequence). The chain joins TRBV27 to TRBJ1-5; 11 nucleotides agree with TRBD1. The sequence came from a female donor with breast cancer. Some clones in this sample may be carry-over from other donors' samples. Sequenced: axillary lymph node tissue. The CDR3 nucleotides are TGTGCCAGCAGAATAGGACAGGGGGCGGCGGATCAGCCCCAGCATTTT. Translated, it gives CASRIGQGAADQPQHF.